This T cell receptor beta chain was identified in a study of cytomegalovirus exposure and HLA in healthy donors. Findings and limits, study-wide: Altogether, 160 or so TCR beta chains were recorded as cytomegalovirus-associated. Later analysis showed most CMV-associated TCR beta chains appearing HLA-restricted. A reported reduction in N-insertions relative to the 666-donor mean was seen in an Asian-associated ancestry cluster in a later analysis.

About this clone itself: Its antigen is not identified.

Researchers ran the PCR with 60 Vbeta and 13 Jbeta primers. Sequencing used immunoSEQ multiplex PCR; TCRdb keeps in-frame clones, though not all of them. There are about 140,000 clones in the sample; 60% to 80% occur only once, and around an eighth lies in the top ten. The trim removed 5 bases at V and 0 bases at J, leaving 4 bases unmatched. Germline CDR1 reads SGHAT; CDR2 reads FQNNGV. The CDR3 has 14 residues. The specimen sequenced was PBMCs. The source is a woman aged 40 to 50 in good health and CMV-seronegative. The chain combines TRBV11-2 with TRBJ2-7; TRBD1 matches at 7 bases. CDR3 bases: TGTGCCAGCAGCCCCTGGGACAGCTCCTACGAGCAGTACTTC. This codes for CASSPWDSSYEQYF. The full variable domain, rest sourced from reference TRBV11-2 and TRBJ2-7, is EAGVAQSPRYKIIEKRQSVAFWCNPISGHATLYWYQQILGQGPKLLIQFQNNGVVDDSQLPKDRFSAERLKGVDSTLKIQPAKLEDSAVYLCASSPWDSSYEQYFGPGTRLTVT.